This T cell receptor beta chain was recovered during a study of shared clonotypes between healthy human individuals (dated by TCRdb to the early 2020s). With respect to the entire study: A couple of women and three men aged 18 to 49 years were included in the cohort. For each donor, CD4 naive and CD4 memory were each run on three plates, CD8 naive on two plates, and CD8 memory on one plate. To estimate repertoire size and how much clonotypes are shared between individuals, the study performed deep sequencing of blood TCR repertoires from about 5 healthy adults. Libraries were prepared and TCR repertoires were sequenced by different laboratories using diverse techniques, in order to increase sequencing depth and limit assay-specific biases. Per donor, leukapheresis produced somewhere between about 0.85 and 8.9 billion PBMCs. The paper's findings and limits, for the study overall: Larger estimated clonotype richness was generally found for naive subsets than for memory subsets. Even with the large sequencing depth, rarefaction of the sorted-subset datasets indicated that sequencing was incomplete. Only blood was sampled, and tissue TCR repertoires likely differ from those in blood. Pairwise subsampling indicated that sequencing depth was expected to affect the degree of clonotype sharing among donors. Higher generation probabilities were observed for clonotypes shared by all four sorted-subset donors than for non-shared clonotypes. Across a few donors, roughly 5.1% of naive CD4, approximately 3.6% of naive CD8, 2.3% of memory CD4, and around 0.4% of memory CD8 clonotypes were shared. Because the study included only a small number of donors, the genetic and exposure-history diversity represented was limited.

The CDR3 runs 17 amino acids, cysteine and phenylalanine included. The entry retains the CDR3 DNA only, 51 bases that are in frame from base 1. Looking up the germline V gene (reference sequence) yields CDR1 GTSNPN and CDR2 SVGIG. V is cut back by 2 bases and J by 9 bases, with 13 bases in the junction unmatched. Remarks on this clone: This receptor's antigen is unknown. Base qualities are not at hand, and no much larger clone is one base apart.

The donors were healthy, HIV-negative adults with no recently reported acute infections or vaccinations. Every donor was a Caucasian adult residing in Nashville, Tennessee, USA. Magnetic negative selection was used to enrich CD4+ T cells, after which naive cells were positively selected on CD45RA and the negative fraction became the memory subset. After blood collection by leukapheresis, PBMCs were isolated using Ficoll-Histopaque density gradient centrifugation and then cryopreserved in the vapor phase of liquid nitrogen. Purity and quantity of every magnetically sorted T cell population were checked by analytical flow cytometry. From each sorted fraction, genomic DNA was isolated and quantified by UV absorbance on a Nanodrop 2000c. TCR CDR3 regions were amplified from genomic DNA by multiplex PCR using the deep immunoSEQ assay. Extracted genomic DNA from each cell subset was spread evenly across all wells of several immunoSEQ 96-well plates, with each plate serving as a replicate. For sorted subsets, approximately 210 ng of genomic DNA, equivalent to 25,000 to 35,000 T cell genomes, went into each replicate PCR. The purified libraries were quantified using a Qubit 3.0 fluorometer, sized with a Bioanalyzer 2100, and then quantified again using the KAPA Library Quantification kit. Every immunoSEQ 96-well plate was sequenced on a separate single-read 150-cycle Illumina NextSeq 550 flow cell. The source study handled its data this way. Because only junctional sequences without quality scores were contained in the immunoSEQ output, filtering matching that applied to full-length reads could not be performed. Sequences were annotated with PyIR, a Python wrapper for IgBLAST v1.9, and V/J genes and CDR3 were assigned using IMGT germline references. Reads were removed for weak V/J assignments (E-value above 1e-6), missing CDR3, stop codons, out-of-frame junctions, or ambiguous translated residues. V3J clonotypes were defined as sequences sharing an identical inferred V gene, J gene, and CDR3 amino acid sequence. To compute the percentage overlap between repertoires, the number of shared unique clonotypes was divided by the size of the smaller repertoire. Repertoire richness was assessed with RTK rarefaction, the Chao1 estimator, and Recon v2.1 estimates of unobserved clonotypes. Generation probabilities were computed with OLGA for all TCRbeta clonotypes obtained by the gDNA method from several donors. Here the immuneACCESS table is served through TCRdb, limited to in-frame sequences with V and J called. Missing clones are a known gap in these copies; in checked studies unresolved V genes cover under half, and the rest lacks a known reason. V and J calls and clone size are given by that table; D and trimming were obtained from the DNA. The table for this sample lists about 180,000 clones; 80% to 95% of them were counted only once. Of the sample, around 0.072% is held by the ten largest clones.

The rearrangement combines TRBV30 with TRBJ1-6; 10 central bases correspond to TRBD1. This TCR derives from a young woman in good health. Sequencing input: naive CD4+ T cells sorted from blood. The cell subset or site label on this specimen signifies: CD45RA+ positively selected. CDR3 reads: CAWSPTGGAALGSPLHF. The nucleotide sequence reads TGTGCCTGGAGTCCGACAGGGGGCGCAGCGCTCGGTTCACCCCTCCACTTT.